Below are 11 T cell receptor beta chains sequenced from a single sample in a study of OX40 agonist ivuxolimab in advanced cancers. The library was prepared using the immunoSEQ multiplex PCR assay. The table was pulled from immuneACCESS by TCRdb, which kept in-frame rearrangements only. Such tables lose some clones; where checked, under half of the loss comes from unresolved V genes, and the rest has no known cause. Recorded for this sample are around 60,000 clones; roughly four fifths of them occurred a single time. The ten largest account for over 2% of the sample. This specimen was CD4+ or CD8+ T cells sorted from blood, taken in a trial of the OX40 agonist ivuxolimab. The receptors originated from an adult with an advanced solid tumor such as melanoma, head and neck, liver or kidney cancer.

The genes are TRBV9 and TRBJ2-7; D tentatively reads TRBD1 or TRBD2 (5 bases each). CDR1 and CDR2 from the germline V gene are SGDLS and YYNGEE. This CDR3 is 14 amino acids long. Deletions cut 3 bases from V and 6 bases from J, with 16 bases between. CDR3 sequence: CASSETPTRGEQYF. CDR3 sequence (DNA): TGTGCCAGCAGCGAGACCCCGACGAGGGGCGAGCAGTACTTC.

V gene TRBV6-1 combines with J gene TRBJ1-3; D is perhaps TRBD1 (6 bases). Between the trimmed V and J ends, which lost 5 bases and 1 base, there was a span of 9 bases. The germline V gene has CDR1 MNHNS and CDR2 SASEGT. The CDR3 extends over 14 amino acids. CDR3 residues: CASSTQGSGNTIYF. In nucleotides, the CDR3 is TGTGCCAGCAGTACACAGGGTTCTGGAAACACCATATATTTT.

CDR3 sequence reads: CASTLMGLAGGPSYNEQFF. As DNA, the CDR3 is TGTGCCAGCACCCTAATGGGACTAGCGGGAGGGCCGTCCTACAATGAGCAGTTCTTC. J is TRBJ2-1 and V is TRBV27; TRBD2 matches 16 bases. V lost 7 bases, J lost 1 base, and 10 bases stayed unmatched. This CDR3 region has 19 residues. The germline V gene has CDR1 MNHEY and CDR2 SMNVEV (reference sequence).

This chain uses TRBV21-1 with TRBJ2-6. TRBV21-1 is a pseudogene locus. The CDR3 consists of 13 residues. CDR3: CAITVARANVLTF. CDR3 sequence (DNA): TGTGCCATTACGGTGGCGCGGGCCAACGTCCTGACTTTC.

This sequence joins TRBV28 and TRBJ2-4; perhaps TRBD1 as D (6 bases). CDR3 length: 16 amino acids. V lost 3 bases and J lost 8, with 20 bases in between. Looked up from germline, CDR1 is MDHEN and CDR2 is SYDVKM. In nucleotides, the CDR3 is TGTGCCAGCAGTTTTCGGAAACAGGGATCCCTAGACATTCAGTACTTC. Its protein product is CASSFRKQGSLDIQYF.

The chain has TRBV11-2 and TRBJ2-7; D is perhaps TRBD1 (6 bases). CDR3 length: 14 residues. Germline V CDR1 and CDR2: SGHAT, FQNNGV. Trimming shortened V by 0 bases and J by 4 bases, and 10 bases separated the two germline ends. The CDR3 is CASSLDTGWYEQYF. The CDR3 DNA follows: TGTGCCAGCAGCTTAGATACAGGGTGGTACGAGCAGTACTTC.

This chain links TRBV7-9 with TRBJ2-1; D could derive from TRBD1 or TRBD2 (5 bases each). With 5 bases removed from V and 6 bases from J, the gap between germline ends came to 14 bases. The CDR3 is 14 amino acids. From germline, CDR1 is SEHNR and CDR2 FQNEAQ (reference sequence). This CDR3 reads CASSLGTDLNEQFF. In DNA, the CDR3 is TGTGCCAGCAGCCTCGGGACGGATCTCAATGAGCAGTTCTTC.

This clone has just a few counts. The chain uses TRBV15 and TRBJ2-1; 7 bases match TRBD1. This CDR3 has 14 amino acids. With V trimmed by 0 bases and J by 8 bases, 4 bases remained unmatched. In germline, CDR1 is LNHNV, CDR2 YYDKDF (reference sequence). As DNA, the CDR3 is TGTGCCACCAGCAGAGAAGGGGGCAACGATGAGCAGTTCTTC. Translation gives CATSREGGNDEQFF.

The J gene is TRBJ2-2, the V gene TRBV27, with TRBD1 matching 7 bases. V shed 2 bases and J 1 base; nucleotides not matched to a gene: 4. The CDR3 spans 16 residues. CDR1 is MNHEY, CDR2 SMNVEV, per germline (reference sequence). This CDR3 is CASSLKGAMNTGELFF. The CDR3 nucleotides are TGTGCCAGCAGTTTAAAGGGGGCCATGAACACCGGGGAGCTGTTTTTT.

The genes are TRBV2 and TRBJ1-1; 9 bases agree with TRBD1. From germline, CDR1 is SNHLY and CDR2 FYNNEI. The CDR3 runs 15 residues. J was trimmed by 4 bases and V by 6 bases; bases with no gene match: 9. The CDR3 here is CASRSGTGFGTEAFF. The DNA of the CDR3 is TGTGCCAGCAGGTCGGGGACAGGGTTCGGCACTGAAGCTTTCTTT.

This clone was observed a single time. V and J are TRBV5-1 and TRBJ2-5; 7 bases align to TRBD2. The CDR3 runs to 14 residues. Trimming at V came to 1 base and at J to 3 bases, leaving 3 bases not matched to a gene. Germline V gene data show CDR1 as SGHRS and CDR2 as YFSETQ. This CDR3 is CASSLRAGEETQYF. Here the CDR3 DNA reads TGCGCCAGCAGCTTGAGGGCGGGGGAAGAGACCCAGTACTTC. Full variable domain (remainder filled in from reference TRBV5-1 and TRBJ2-5): KAGVTQTPRYLIKTRGQQVTLSCSPISGHRSVSWYQQTPGQGLQFLFEYFSETQRNKGNFPGRFSGRQFSNSRSEMNVSTLELGDSALYLCASSLRAGEETQYFGPGTRLLVL.